This T cell receptor beta chain stems from a study of T cells expressing NK-cell markers. TCRdb re-called the 5' RACE reads; one entry per CDR3 protein, DNA not given. Recorded here are around 180,000 distinct CDR3 sequences; the top ten clones represent around 20%. This CDR3 has 14 amino acids. Germline CDR1 and CDR2: SNHLY and FYNNEI. The receptor comes from a man aged 18-70 years in good health. V gene TRBV2 combines with J gene TRBJ2-4; the TCRdb call, TRBD1, lacks DNA for checking. Sequenced material: blood T cells: a sorted CD56 or NKG2C T cell subset, CD4+ or CD8+ T cells, or bulk PBMC T cells (not recorded which). The CDR3 reads CASRTGDVENIQYF.